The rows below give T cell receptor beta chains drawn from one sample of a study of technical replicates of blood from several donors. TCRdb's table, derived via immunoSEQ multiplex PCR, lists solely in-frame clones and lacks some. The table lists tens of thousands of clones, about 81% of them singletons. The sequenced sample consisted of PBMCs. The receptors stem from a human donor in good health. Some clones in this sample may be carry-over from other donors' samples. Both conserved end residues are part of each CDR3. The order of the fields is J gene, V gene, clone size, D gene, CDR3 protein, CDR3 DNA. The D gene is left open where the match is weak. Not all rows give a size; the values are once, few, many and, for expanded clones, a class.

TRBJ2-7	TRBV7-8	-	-	CASSLVSYEQYF	TGTGCCAGCAGCTTAGTCAGCTACGAGCAGTACTTC
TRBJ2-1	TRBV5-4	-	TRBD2	CASSIPSGRGNEQFF	TGTGCCAGCAGCATCCCTAGCGGGAGGGGCAATGAGCAGTTCTTC
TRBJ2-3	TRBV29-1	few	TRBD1	CSGGTGSDTQYF	TGCAGCGGGGGGACAGGGTCAGATACGCAGTATTTT
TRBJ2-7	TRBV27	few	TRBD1	CASSLSGQGGDEQYF	TGTGCCAGCAGTTTATCGGGACAGGGGGGTGACGAGCAGTACTTC
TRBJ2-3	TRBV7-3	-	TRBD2	CASSPGQGLAGADTQYF	TGTGCCAGCAGCCCTGGACAGGGACTAGCGGGGGCAGATACGCAGTATTTT
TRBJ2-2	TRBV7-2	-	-	CASSSQAGSGELFF	TGTGCCAGCAGCTCCCAGGCGGGATCCGGGGAGCTGTTTTTT
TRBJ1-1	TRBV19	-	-	CASTPGGGAGSEAFF	TGTGCCAGTACCCCTGGCGGGGGCGCGGGCAGTGAAGCTTTCTTT
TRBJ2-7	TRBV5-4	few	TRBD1	CASSLGTAGEQYF	TGTGCCAGCAGCCTCGGGACAGCAGGCGAGCAGTACTTC
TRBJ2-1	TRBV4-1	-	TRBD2	CASSQRSGRPADEQFF	TGCGCCAGCAGCCAAAGAAGCGGGAGGCCCGCCGATGAGCAGTTCTTC
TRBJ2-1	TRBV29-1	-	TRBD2	CSADSGGLYNEQFF	TGCAGCGCTGATAGCGGGGGGCTTTACAATGAGCAGTTCTTC
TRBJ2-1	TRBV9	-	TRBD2	CASSVDLSGSGLNEQFF	TGTGCCAGCAGCGTAGATCTTAGCGGGAGCGGGTTGAATGAGCAGTTCTTC
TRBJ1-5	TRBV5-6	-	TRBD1	CASSSGTGDRYQPQHF	TGTGCCAGCAGCTCCGGGACAGGGGACCGATATCAGCCCCAGCATTTT
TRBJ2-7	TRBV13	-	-	CASSGPGNYEQYF	TGTGCCAGCAGTGGCCCAGGGAACTACGAGCAGTACTTC
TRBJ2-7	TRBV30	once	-	CAWSSGNYEQYF	TGTGCCTGGAGTTCAGGGAACTACGAGCAGTACTTC
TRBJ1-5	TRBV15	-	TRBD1	CATSRDRYRGNHQPQHF	TGTGCCACCAGCAGAGATCGGTACAGGGGAAATCATCAGCCCCAGCATTTT
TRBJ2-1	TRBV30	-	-	CAWASVSYNEQFF	TGTGCCTGGGCTAGCGTATCCTACAATGAGCAGTTCTTC
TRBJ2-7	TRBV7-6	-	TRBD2	CASSPGLAGVYEQYF	TGTGCCAGCAGCCCGGGACTAGCGGGAGTCTACGAGCAGTACTTC
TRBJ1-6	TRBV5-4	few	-	CASSLNRLNSPLHF	TGTGCCAGCAGCTTGAACAGATTAAATTCACCCCTCCACTTT
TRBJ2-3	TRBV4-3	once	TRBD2	CASSHWTSEATDTQYF	TGCGCCAGCAGCCACTGGACTAGCGAGGCGACAGATACGCAGTATTTT
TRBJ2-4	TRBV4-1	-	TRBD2	CASSQGSSGKNIQYF	TGCGCCAGCAGCCAAGGGTCTAGCGGGAAAAACATTCAGTACTTC